Each of the 27 T cell receptor beta chains below was sequenced from the same sample in a study of cytomegalovirus exposure and HLA in healthy donors. Primers included in the PCR were 60 Vbeta and 13 Jbeta primers. Here immunoSEQ multiplex PCR was the method, and the copy in TCRdb shows in-frame clones only, minus some. The sample has around 150,000 clones, over 60% seen once. Sequencing was performed on PBMCs. The receptors shown here come from a man between 25 and 39 years old in good health and CMV-seronegative.

J is TRBJ2-1 and V is TRBV29-1, with 7 positions matching TRBD1. The CDR3 has 16 amino acids. Per the germline V gene, CDR1 is SQVTM and CDR2 is ANQGSEA. V shed 4 bases, J shed 1 base, and the junction held 10 bases outside the gene matches. CDR3 in DNA: TGCAGCGTTGGGCGAACAGGGGTAGGATCCTACAATGAGCAGTTCTTC. It encodes CSVGRTGVGSYNEQFF.

V gene TRBV6-4 combines with J gene TRBJ2-7; D gene ambiguous. Between the trimmed V and J ends, which lost 7 bases and 0 bases, there was a span of 19 bases. Germline values: CDR1 MRHNA, CDR2 SNTAGT. This CDR3 comprises 16 residues. The DNA for the CDR3 is TGTGCCAGCACCTCCATTCGGGTTCACCCCTCCTACGAGCAGTACTTC. Encoded protein: CASTSIRVHPSYEQYF.

The chain combines TRBV6-5 with TRBJ2-7; a possible D gene is TRBD1 (6 bases). The length of the CDR3 is 14 residues. CDR1 and CDR2 from the germline V gene are MNHEY and SVGAGI. V gave up 6 bases and J gave up 5 bases, with 17 bases separating them. In nucleotides, the CDR3 is TGTGCCAGCAGGCGTCAGGGGTCTAACGACGAGCAGTACTTC. Amino acid sequence: CASRRQGSNDEQYF.

The chain is built from TRBV18 and TRBJ1-5; tentative D call: TRBD1 (5 bases). Trimming pared 5 bases from V and 3 bases from J, leaving 14 bases between. This CDR3 is built from 15 residues. Germline V gene sequence: CDR1 KGHSH, CDR2 LQKENI. CDR3: CASSSNGGNNQPQHF. In nucleotides, the CDR3 is TGTGCCAGCTCATCCAACGGGGGGAACAATCAGCCCCAGCATTTT.

For this clone: An end of the junction does not agree with germline; a read error may underlie this. This sequence joins TRBV7-7 and TRBJ2-5; TRBD1 matches 9 bases. CDR1 is SSHAT, CDR2 FNYEAQ, per germline (reference sequence). The CDR3 consists of 14 residues. Here the CDR3 reads CASSTGTGWETQYF. The CDR3 DNA is TGTGCTAGCAGTACCGGGACAGGGTGGGAGACCCAGTACTTC. Complete variable domain (other parts from reference TRBV7-7 and TRBJ2-5): GAGVSQSPRYKVTKRGQDVTLRCDPISSHATLYWYQQALGQGPEFLTYFNYEAQPDKSGLPSDRFSAERPEGSISTLTIQRTEQRDSAMYRCASSTGTGWETQYFGPGTRLLVL.

V and J are TRBV5-6 and TRBJ2-1; D is ambiguous. CDR1 and CDR2 from the germline V gene are SGHDT and YYEEEE. V lost 3 bases and J 6 bases, leaving 7 bases between the germline ends. The CDR3 loop spans 12 amino acids. CDR3 loop: CASSYHSNEQFF. CDR3 in DNA: TGTGCCAGCAGCTATCACAGCAATGAGCAGTTCTTC. The complete variable domain, with remaining parts taken from reference TRBV5-6 and TRBJ2-1, reads DAGVTQSPTHLIKTRGQQVTLRCSPKSGHDTVSWYQQALGQGPQFIFQYYEEEERQRGNFPDRFSGHQFPNYSSELNVNALLLGDSALYLCASSYHSNEQFFGPGTRLTVL.

The sample holds one count of this clone. The V and J genes are TRBV7-8 and TRBJ2-7; D is possibly TRBD1 (5 bases). V lost 1 base to trimming and J lost 6 bases, with 13 bases between them. CDR3 length: 14 amino acids. Per the germline V gene, CDR1 is SGHVS and CDR2 is FQNEAQ. CDR3 region: CASSLDPRGVEQYF. CDR3 DNA: TGTGCCAGCAGCTTAGACCCAAGGGGCGTCGAGCAGTACTTC.

This rearrangement joins TRBV2 to TRBJ2-7, with 10 bases aligning to TRBD1. Germline V gene data show CDR1 as SNHLY and CDR2 as FYNNEI. V dropped 5 bases and J dropped 3; count of bases not matched to a gene: 4. The CDR3 extends over 14 amino acids. The CDR3 DNA is TGTGCCAGCAGTAGGGACAGGGGCCTCTACGAGCAGTACTTC. Translation: CASSRDRGLYEQYF.

This chain links TRBV9 with TRBJ2-2, with a weak D call TRBD1 (5 bases). Per germline, CDR1 SGDLS and CDR2 YYNGEE. The CDR3 loop spans 15 amino acids. The V and J ends lost 3 bases and 3 bases respectively, with 12 bases between them. CDR3 in amino acids: CASSGAGRYTGELFF. The CDR3 coding sequence is TGTGCCAGCAGCGGCGCAGGGCGGTACACCGGGGAGCTGTTTTTT.

CDR3 nucleotide sequence: TGCGCCAGCAATGTGAGGGTCAATGAGCAGTTCTTC. It is translated as CASNVRVNEQFF. This rearrangement joins TRBV10-2 to TRBJ2-1, with D perhaps TRBD2 (5 bases). The CDR3 is made up of 12 amino acids. With 7 bases removed from V and 6 bases from J, the gap between germline ends came to 10 bases. Germline CDR1 WSHSY, CDR2 SAAADI.

Notes on this clone: One end of the junction varies from germline; a read error may be responsible. V is TRBV27 and J is TRBJ2-4; TRBD2 matches at 7 bases. The length of the CDR3 is 12 residues. From germline, CDR1 is MNHEY and CDR2 SMNVEV (reference sequence). The CDR3, as DNA: TGTGCCAGCAGCCCTAGCGGTGGCAGAAGGAACTTC. Its protein product is CASSPSGGRRNF.

This clone was detected only a few times. The chain combines TRBV6-1 with TRBJ2-7, with a possible D match to TRBD1 (5 bases). V lost 1 base and J 0 bases, leaving 16 bases between the germline ends. Germline CDR1 MNHNS, CDR2 SASEGT. The CDR3 is 17 residues long. This CDR3 reads CASSEEPPNRSSYEQYF. Written as DNA, the CDR3 is TGTGCCAGCAGTGAAGAACCTCCCAACAGGAGCTCCTACGAGCAGTACTTC.

The V gene is TRBV18, the J gene TRBJ2-3; TRBD2 matches 11 bases. Trimming cost V 2 bases and J 5 bases; bases outside gene matches: 9. CDR1 and CDR2 from the germline V gene are KGHSH and LQKENI. The CDR3 contains 17 residues. The CDR3 sequence: CASSPITSGSSRDTQYF. In nucleotides, the CDR3 is TGTGCCAGCTCACCAATTACTAGCGGGAGCTCGAGAGATACGCAGTATTTT.

The chain couples TRBV6-1 to TRBJ2-1, with D perhaps TRBD2 (7 bases). The V and J ends lost 6 bases and 4 bases respectively, with 13 bases between them. The CDR3 covers 14 residues. Looked up from germline, CDR1 is MNHNS and CDR2 is SASEGT. CDR3 coding DNA: TGTGCCAGCAGAGGACGGGGGGCGTACAATGAGCAGTTCTTC. Encoded protein: CASRGRGAYNEQFF.

The V gene is TRBV9, the J gene TRBJ2-3; TRBD2 matches 11 bases. Germline CDR1 and CDR2: SGDLS and YYNGEE. Trimming took 0 bases from V and 2 from J; bases not matched to a gene: 2. This CDR3 spans 16 amino acids. The CDR3 DNA sequence: TGTGCCAGCAGCGTAGGACTAGCGGGACCCACAGATACGCAGTATTTT. Its protein is CASSVGLAGPTDTQYF.

This clone was detected a few times. V usage is TRBV4-2 and J usage is TRBJ2-1; tentatively, D is TRBD2 (6 bases). V was shortened by 4 bases and J by 7 bases, with 14 bases between the two germline ends. The CDR3 covers 14 residues. From germline, CDR1 is LGHNA and CDR2 YNFKEQ. The DNA for the CDR3 is TGTGCCAGCAGCCCGTCGGGAGTCCAAAATGAGCAGTTCTTC. Encoded protein: CASSPSGVQNEQFF.

J is TRBJ2-1 and V is TRBV4-2; D perhaps matches TRBD1 (6 bases). Between the trimmed V and J ends, which lost 0 bases and 7 bases, there was a span of 13 bases. The CDR3 runs to 15 residues. Per the germline V gene, CDR1 is LGHNA and CDR2 is YNFKEQ. Here the CDR3 reads CASSQDNREGNEQFF. The CDR3 coding sequence is TGTGCCAGCAGCCAAGATAACAGGGAAGGGAATGAGCAGTTCTTC.

The chain employs TRBV27 and TRBJ2-3; D remains ambiguous. The CDR3 consists of 14 residues. Germline V gene data show CDR1 as MNHEY and CDR2 as SMNVEV (reference sequence). Trimming removed 2 bases at V and 0 bases at J, with 6 bases between. The CDR3 DNA reads as TGTGCCAGCAGTTTAACGGTGAGCACAGATACGCAGTATTTT. Its protein product is CASSLTVSTDTQYF.

J is TRBJ1-2 and V is TRBV14, with 7 bases identical to TRBD1. After removal of 1 base from V and 2 bases from J, the junction contained 4 bases not matched to a gene. The CDR3 runs 15 residues. CDR1 is SGHDN and CDR2 is FVKESK in the germline V gene. In DNA, the CDR3 is TGTGCCAGCAGCCAAGTTGGGACAGAAAACTATGGCTACACCTTC. This sequence encodes CASSQVGTENYGYTF.

This sequence joins TRBV29-1 and TRBJ1-1; D is perhaps TRBD1 (6 bases). The length of the CDR3 is 13 residues. The V end was cut by 4 bases, the J end by 4 bases, with 13 bases between. Germline-derived CDR1 and CDR2 are SQVTM and ANQGSEA. The CDR3 loop is CSVGGAGGTEAFF. Here the CDR3 DNA reads TGCAGCGTTGGGGGGGCGGGAGGCACTGAAGCTTTCTTT.

The chain couples TRBV5-4 to TRBJ1-1; 7 bases are shared with TRBD1. Looked up from germline, CDR1 is SGHNT and CDR2 is YYREEE (reference sequence). With V trimmed by 4 bases and J by 0 bases, 6 bases remained unmatched. This CDR3 has 15 amino acids. CDR3 protein: CASSLGGQMNTEAFF. For the CDR3, the DNA is TGTGCCAGCAGCCTAGGGGGACAGATGAACACTGAAGCTTTCTTT. Looking up the rest from reference TRBV5-4 and TRBJ1-1 gives the full variable domain: ETGVTQSPTHLIKTRGQQVTLRCSSQSGHNTVSWYQQALGQGPQFIFQYYREEENGRGNFPPRFSGLQFPNYSSELNVNALELDDSALYLCASSLGGQMNTEAFFGQGTRLTVV.

This clone was picked up a small number of times. CDR3 DNA: TGTGCCAGCACAGGACTAGCGGGAGGGATGCAGTTCTTC. It specifies CASTGLAGGMQFF. The J gene is TRBJ2-1, the V gene TRBV2; 15 bases align to TRBD2. The CDR3 runs 13 residues. Trimming removed 7 bases from V and 12 bases from J; junction bases left unmatched: 4. Germline V gene data show CDR1 as SNHLY and CDR2 as FYNNEI.

V gene TRBV18 combines with J gene TRBJ2-7; 7 nucleotides align to TRBD1. The CDR3 is 15 amino acids. J lost 2 bases, V lost 3 bases, and 7 bases had no gene match. Germline V gene data show CDR1 as KGHSH and CDR2 as LQKENI. CDR3 in amino acids: CASSPKGAPTYEQYF. CDR3 sequence (DNA): TGTGCCAGCTCACCGAAGGGGGCGCCGACCTACGAGCAGTACTTC. Variable domain in full (rest from reference TRBV18 and TRBJ2-7): NAGVMQNPRHLVRRRGQEARLRCSPMKGHSHVYWYRQLPEEGLKFMVYLQKENIIDESGMPKERFSAEFPKEGPSILRIQQVVRGDSAAYFCASSPKGAPTYEQYFGPGTRLTVT.

The V call is TRBV7-9, the J call TRBJ2-1; D call uncertain. Germline V gives CDR1 SEHNR, CDR2 FQNEAQ (reference sequence). This CDR3 is 14 amino acids long. V shed 2 bases and J shed 5 bases, with 10 bases lying between them. CDR3 loop: CASSLITAHNEQFF. The CDR3 nucleotides read TGTGCCAGCAGCTTAATTACAGCTCACAATGAGCAGTTCTTC. The whole variable domain, remainder taken from reference TRBV7-9 and TRBJ2-1, is DTGVSQNPRHKITKRGQNVTFRCDPISEHNRLYWYRQTLGQGPEFLTYFQNEAQLEKSRLLSDRFSAERPKGSFSTLEIQRTEQGDSAMYLCASSLITAHNEQFFGPGTRLTVL.

This chain joins TRBV4-1 and TRBJ2-7, with D unresolved. The CDR3 length is 13 residues. Germline loops: CDR1 MGHRA, CDR2 YSYEKL. Between the trimmed V and J ends, which lost 4 bases and 2 bases, there was a span of 9 bases. CDR3 nucleotide sequence: TGCGCCAGCAGCCCTGATCGGGCCTACGAGCAGTACTTC. The encoded protein is CASSPDRAYEQYF.

The rearrangement uses TRBV28 and TRBJ2-5; 8 bases align to TRBD2. Germline CDR1 is MDHEN and CDR2 is SYDVKM. CDR3 size: 13 residues. J gave up 5 bases and V 6 bases, and 5 bases lay outside the gene matches. The CDR3 DNA sequence: TGTGCCAGCAGGCGGGGGGCGGGGGAGACCCAGTACTTC. Its translation: CASRRGAGETQYF.

This chain connects TRBV6-1 to TRBJ2-1; 11 nucleotides align to TRBD1. Germline V gives CDR1 MNHNS, CDR2 SASEGT. V lost 6 bases, J lost 3 bases, and 4 bases stayed unmatched. The CDR3 is 15 amino acids. CDR3 amino acids: CASSPGQGDYNEQFF. CDR3 DNA sequence: TGTGCCAGCAGCCCGGGACAGGGGGACTACAATGAGCAGTTCTTC.